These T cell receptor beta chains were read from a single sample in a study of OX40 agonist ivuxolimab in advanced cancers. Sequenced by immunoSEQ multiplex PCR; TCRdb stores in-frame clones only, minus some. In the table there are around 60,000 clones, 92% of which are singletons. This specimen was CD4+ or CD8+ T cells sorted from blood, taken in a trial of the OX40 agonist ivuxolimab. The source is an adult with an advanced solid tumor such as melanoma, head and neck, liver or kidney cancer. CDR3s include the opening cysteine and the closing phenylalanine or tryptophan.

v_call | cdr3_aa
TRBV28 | CASSPLPLPANEQYF
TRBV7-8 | CASSLSENALINIQYF
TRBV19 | CASSIGLFQVEQYF
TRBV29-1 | CSVYSDEQYF
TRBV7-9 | CASSLGRLAENTGELFF
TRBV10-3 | CAIWTSGSSSYNEQFF
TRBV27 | CASSPNGPVWGNQPQHF
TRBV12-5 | CASGLGVEVPTYEQYF
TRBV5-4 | CASSFSGSPPYEQYF
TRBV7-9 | CASSPPLRGVDGYTF
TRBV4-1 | CASSQVLAGRETQYF
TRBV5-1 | CASRLSENTEAFF
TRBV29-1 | CSPRTDSYEQYF
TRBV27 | CASSFLRQGKYEQYF
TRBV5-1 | CASSWAAGGPGEQFF
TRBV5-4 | CAIPGPTGELFF
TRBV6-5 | CASSYSGQPYGYTF
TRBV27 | CASSLSGGGILSYEQYF
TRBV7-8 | CASSSGLFYEQYF
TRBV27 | CASSYEGVEQYF
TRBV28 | CALQGPDEAFF
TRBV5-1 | CASSPPGDEQFF
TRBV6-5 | CASSYLGLAGEQYF
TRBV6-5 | CASSGLWTEQFF
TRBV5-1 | CASSLPGLHTDEQFF
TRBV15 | CATSRAPGTGANVLTF
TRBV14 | CASSQDQGFSGANVLTF
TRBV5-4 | CASSLGGSTEAFF
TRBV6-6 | CASSYLTGTISYEQYF
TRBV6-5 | CASSYESSGNTIYF
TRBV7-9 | CASTNPASGSDTQYF
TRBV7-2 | CASSLLQGGNQPQHF
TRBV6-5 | CASRPTSGRGSEQYF
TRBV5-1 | CASRRGQSLGGPHNEQFF
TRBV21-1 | CASSAVRLAGGQEYF